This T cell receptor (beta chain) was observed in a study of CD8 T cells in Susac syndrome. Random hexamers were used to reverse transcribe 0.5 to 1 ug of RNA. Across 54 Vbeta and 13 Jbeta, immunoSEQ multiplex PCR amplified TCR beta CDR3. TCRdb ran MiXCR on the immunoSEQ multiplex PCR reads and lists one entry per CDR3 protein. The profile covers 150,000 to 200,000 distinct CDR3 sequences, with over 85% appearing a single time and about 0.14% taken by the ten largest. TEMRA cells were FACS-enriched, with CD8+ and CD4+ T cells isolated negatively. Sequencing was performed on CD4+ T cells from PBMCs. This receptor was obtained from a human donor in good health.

The chain's CDR3 is CASSTRQGPQETQYF. CDR3 sequence (DNA): TGTGCCAGCAGCACCCGACAGGGTCCCCAAGAGACCCAGTACTTC. The gene calls are TRBV7-9 and TRBJ2-5; 7 nucleotides match TRBD1. Per the germline V gene, CDR1 is SEHNR and CDR2 is FQNEAQ (reference sequence). The CDR3 runs to 15 residues. V lost 5 bases and J lost 1; bases outside the gene matches: 7.